The sequence of this TCR beta chain was determined in a study of T cells in Graves' hyperthyroidism and ophthalmopathy (dated by TCRdb to between 2018 and 2020). At the level of the whole study: Peripheral blood samples were taken at initial diagnosis, before any treatment was given. After sampling, hyperthyroidism patients received methimazole starting at 30 mg daily, and ophthalmopathy patients received high-dose intravenous methylprednisolone. In roughly six Graves' hyperthyroidism patients, the study also compared T-cell repertoires from thyroid tissue with T-cell repertoires from blood. To identify distinguishing TCR V-J signatures, a discovery cohort of around 98 patients was used, comprising some 43 with Graves' ophthalmopathy and around 60 with stable Graves' hyperthyroidism. The roughly 99 discovery patients were divided at random into training and test sets in a 7:3 ratio. The paper describes TCR Vbeta CDR3 sequencing of 135 peripheral blood samples, made up of some 40 ophthalmopathy patients, 70 to 75 hyperthyroidism patients and 17 progressor patients. Whether ophthalmopathy could be predicted prospectively was tested in an independent validation cohort made up of roughly 20 hyperthyroidism patients plus 17 patients who later progressed to ophthalmopathy. Results and caveats for the whole study, not just this receptor: In validation, progression to ophthalmopathy was predicted by the model with roughly 69% sensitivity and 72% to 85% specificity, a median of 6.5 months before onset. Sample size was not statistically predetermined, and blinding of investigators to group allocation was not performed. Ophthalmopathy was separated from stable hyperthyroidism by a 13 V-J signature model, with over 85% sensitivity and 81% to 82% specificity obtained in cross-validation and 80%/75% obtained in testing. Most expanded thyroid clonotypes (frequency above 0.001) were also detected in blood, a finding suggesting that blood repertoires may reflect thyroid immune responses.

Stable Graves' hyperthyroidism was defined as the absence of progression to ophthalmopathy over 18 months of follow-up. Hyperthyroidism patients were newly diagnosed, had a disease duration of under 2 months, and were aged 18 to 65 years. The study excluded patients with uncontrolled infections, other autoimmune diseases, pregnancy or lactation. Diagnoses were based on clinical symptoms, serum thyroxine and TRAb, thyroid ultrasound and orbital computed tomography. Ficoll-Paque density gradient centrifugation was used to isolate PBMCs from approximately 10 ml of fresh peripheral blood. Trizol reagent was used to extract total RNA, and RNA quality was then checked on an Agilent 2100 Bioanalyzer. Inclusive of the bounding cysteine and phenylalanine, the CDR3 is 15 residues long. Only the CDR3 part of the read is kept: 45 bases, read in frame from the first base. CDR1 and CDR2 are read off the germline V gene as SGHVS and FQNEAQ. V trim: 6 bases; J trim: 5 bases; unmatched bases: 10.

In the case of this clonotype: Its binding antigen is unknown. Nothing much larger sits one base from this clone, and base qualities are not available.

Amplification of TCR beta CDR3 regions was carried out from RNA transcripts. For the first round of RT-PCR on the TCR CDR3, the HTBI primer set was used together with the Qiagen OneStep RT-PCR kit. A second multiplex PCR round built the libraries, followed by size selection and purification. Libraries were sequenced paired-end with 100 bp reads on an Illumina HiSeq2000. The original methods were these. SOAPnuke was used to process the raw data, removing reads that contained adapters or uncalled bases, had a mean Phred below 15, or lacked an exact match to the constant primer or identifier. COPE v1.2.5 was used to merge high-quality paired reads, and clonotypes were defined as unique nucleotide sequences. MiTCR v1.1 was used to align clonotypes to the IMGT TRBV, TRBD and TRBJ reference segments. Only V-J combinations with frequency above 0.0001, covering 99% to 99.2% of repertoires, were analysed. The TCS score was defined as the ratio of F50 (clonal expansion) to E x V (chaos), calculated using BLOSUM62-based TCRdist between CDR3 peptides within each V-J. Welch's t-statistics and random forest reduced some 510 V-J features to 13, which were used in a naive Bayes classifier (R e1071). TCRdb itself trimmed the public reads at Q25 with fastp, ran MiXCR and retained productive beta chains. Each CDR3 protein gets just one entry, which takes the most common genes and DNA from the rows behind it. TCRdb's processing, not the study's, gives the V and J calls here. This sample comprises roughly 700,000 distinct CDR3 sequences, around 15% of them detected only once. 9.5% to 13% of the sample is held by the ten biggest clonotypes.

The origin of this receptor is a woman aged 18-29 years with Graves' hyperthyroidism. Sequenced: blood. The chain is assembled from TRBV7-8 and TRBJ2-1; TRBD2 aligns with 7 central bases. Read as DNA, the sequence is TGTGCCAGCAGTCATGGGCTAGCGGCGCACAATGAGCAGTTCTTC. The translation is CASSHGLAAHNEQFF.